This T cell receptor (beta chain) was obtained from a study of cytomegalovirus exposure and HLA in healthy donors. 60 Vbeta and 13 Jbeta primers were used in PCR. The repertoire was sequenced with immunoSEQ multiplex PCR; TCRdb's copy has only in-frame clones and lacks some. Of about 200,000 clones in the sample, 82% are singletons; the top ten hold about 0.1%. Comments on this clone: Its antigen remains unidentified.

Between the trimmed V and J ends, which lost 6 bases and 3 bases, there was a span of 8 bases. Germline assignment: CDR1 MNHNS and CDR2 SASEGT. CDR3 length: 12 amino acids. Findings and caveats of the study: TCR beta V segments were, for the most part, productive about 87% or about 30% of the time in an earlier analysis. Some highly shared sequence variants likely arose as a pipeline artifact. In a later analysis, the majority of CMV-associated beta chains seemingly showed HLA restriction.

Nominally healthy donors were sampled, though unrecorded immune exposures were likely. This TCR derives from a boy younger than 10 in good health and CMV-seronegative. Sequencing was done on a sample of PBMCs. The rearrangement links TRBV6-1 to TRBJ1-1, with unresolved D. Here the CDR3 DNA reads TGTGCCAGCAGCCCCGAGTACACTGAAGCTTTCTTT. Translation: CASSPEYTEAFF.